These T cell receptor beta chains were read from a single sample in a study of early T cells in non-severe SARS-CoV-2 infection. MiXCR, run by TCRdb on the 5' RACE reads, gives a single entry per CDR3 protein. The profile covers about 80,000 distinct CDR3 sequences, with 14% to 15% appearing a single time and about 10% taken by the ten largest. Sequenced: whole blood. These receptors all stem from an adult who was a healthcare worker with PCR-confirmed SARS-CoV-2 infection or an uninfected control (not recorded which). CDR3s include the opening cysteine and the closing phenylalanine or tryptophan. A D gene is named only where the DNA matches it firmly. The listing skips clone size in some rows; elsewhere it reads once, few, many or a size class.

j_call clone_size v_call d_call cdr3_nt cdr3_aa
TRBJ2-1 - TRBV7-8 - TGTGCCAGCAGCTCTGGGGGCTTTCACAATGAGCAGTTCTTC CASSSGGFHNEQFF
TRBJ2-7 - TRBV7-2 TRBD2 TGTGCCAGCACCGCGGGGGGGACCCTTTACGAGCAGTACTTC CASTAGGTLYEQYF
TRBJ1-2 few TRBV6-5 - TGTGCCAGCAGTTACTCGACAGCCGCCTATGGCTACACCTTC CASSYSTAAYGYTF
TRBJ2-2 few TRBV12-3/TRBV12-4 - TGTGCCAGCAGTTTGATCGGGGCCGGGGAGCTGTTTTTT CASSLIGAGELFF
TRBJ1-2 - TRBV20-1 - TGCAGTGCTCTGAGACTGAAAGACTATGGCTACACCTTC CSALRLKDYGYTF
TRBJ2-3 - TRBV20-1 TRBD1 TGCAGTGCTCAACAGGGGGAACTACTCACAGATACGCAGTATTTT CSAQQGELLTDTQYF
TRBJ2-1 many TRBV20-1 TRBD2 TGCAGTGCGATTCCGGGACTAGACTACAATGAGCAGTTCTTC CSAIPGLDYNEQFF
TRBJ1-2 - TRBV2 - TGTGCCAGCAGTGAAGCGTTTTATGGCTACACCTTC CASSEAFYGYTF
TRBJ2-7 - TRBV2 - TGTGCCAGCAGTGAAGCGGCGTTCTCCTACGAGCAGTACTTC CASSEAAFSYEQYF
TRBJ1-2 few TRBV20-1 - TGCAGTGCCCGAAGGGGGGGCGATGGCTACACCTTC CSARRGGDGYTF
TRBJ2-3 few TRBV16 - TGTGCCAGCAGCCAAGAGGTTCAGACAGATACGCAGTATTTT CASSQEVQTDTQYF
TRBJ2-2 - TRBV7-3 - TGTGCCAGCAGCTCCCAACCCACCGGGGAGCTGTTTTTT CASSSQPTGELFF
TRBJ1-1 - TRBV6-1 - TGTGCCAGCAGTGAAAAGGAGGGGGTCACTGAAGCTTTCTTT CASSEKEGVTEAFF